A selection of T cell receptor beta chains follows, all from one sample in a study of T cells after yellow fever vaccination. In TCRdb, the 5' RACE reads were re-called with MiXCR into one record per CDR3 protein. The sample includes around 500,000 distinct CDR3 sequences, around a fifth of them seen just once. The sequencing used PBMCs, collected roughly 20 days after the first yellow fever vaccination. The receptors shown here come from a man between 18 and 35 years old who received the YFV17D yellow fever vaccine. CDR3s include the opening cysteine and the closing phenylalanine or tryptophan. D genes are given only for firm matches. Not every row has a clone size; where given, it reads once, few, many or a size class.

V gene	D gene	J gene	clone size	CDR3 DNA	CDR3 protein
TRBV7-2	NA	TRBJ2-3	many	TGTGCCAGCAGCTCAGGGCTACTCCCAGATACGCAGTATTTT	CASSSGLLPDTQYF
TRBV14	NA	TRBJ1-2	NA	TGTGCCAGCAGTCGCATGCGGGACTATGGCTACACCTTC	CASSRMRDYGYTF
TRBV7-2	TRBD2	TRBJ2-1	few	TGTGCCAGCAGCCGATCTAGCGGGGCCTTCAATGAGCAGTTCTTC	CASSRSSGAFNEQFF
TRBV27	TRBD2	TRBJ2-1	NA	TGTGCCAGCAGTTTGGGGGGACTAGCGGAGAATGAGCAGTTCTTC	CASSLGGLAENEQFF
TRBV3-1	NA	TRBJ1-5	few	TGTGCCAGCAGCCAAGGTGACGGCCTAGGGAGCAATCAGCCCCAGCATTTT	CASSQGDGLGSNQPQHF
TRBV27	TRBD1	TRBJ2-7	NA	TGTGCCAGCAGTTTATGGTCGACAGGGATCTACGAGCAGTACTTC	CASSLWSTGIYEQYF
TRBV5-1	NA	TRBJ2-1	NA	TGCGCCAGCAGCTTAGGTTCGGGGACTGAGCAGTTCTTC	CASSLGSGTEQFF
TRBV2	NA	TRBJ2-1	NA	TGTGCCAGCAGTGAAGCCGGTCCGGTCGAGCAGTTCTTC	CASSEAGPVEQFF
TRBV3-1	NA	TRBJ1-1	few	TGTGCCAGCAGCCTCGGCAGGGCCTTTGAAGCTTTCTTT	CASSLGRAFEAFF
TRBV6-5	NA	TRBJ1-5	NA	TGTGCCAGCAGTTCGACATATAGCAATCAGCCCCAGCATTTT	CASSSTYSNQPQHF
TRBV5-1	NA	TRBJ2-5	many	TGTGCCAGCAGCCTAACTGAAGAGACCCAGTACTTC	CASSLTEETQYF
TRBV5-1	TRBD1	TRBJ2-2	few	TGCGCCAGCAGCGCCTCGGGACAGGGGAACACCGGGGAGCTGTTTTTT	CASSASGQGNTGELFF
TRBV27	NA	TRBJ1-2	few	TGTGCCAGCAGTACGGGACCGGACAGTAGGGGCGACTACACCTTC	CASSTGPDSRGDYTF
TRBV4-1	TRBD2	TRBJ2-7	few	TGCGCCAGCAGCCGAGACCTAGCGGGGGGCTCCTACGAGCAGTACTTC	CASSRDLAGGSYEQYF
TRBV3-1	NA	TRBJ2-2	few	TGTGCCAGCAGACACAAGGCGAGAGGGCTCAACACCGGGGAGCTGTTTTTT	CASRHKARGLNTGELFF
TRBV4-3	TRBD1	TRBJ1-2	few	TGCGCCAGCAGCCAATATGGACAGGGAGGCTACACCTTC	CASSQYGQGGYTF
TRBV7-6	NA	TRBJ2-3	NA	TGTGCCAGCAGCCCACAGATGGGAGATACGCAGTATTTT	CASSPQMGDTQYF
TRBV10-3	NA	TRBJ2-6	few	TGTGCCATCAGTGGTACAGGGCGTGAGGTCCTGACTTTC	CAISGTGREVLTF
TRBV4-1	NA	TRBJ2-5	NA	TGCGCCAGCAGCCGGGACTCTGAGACCCAGTACTTC	CASSRDSETQYF
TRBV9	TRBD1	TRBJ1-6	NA	TGTGCCAGCAGCCCCGGACAGGGAGATTCACCCCTCCACTTT	CASSPGQGDSPLHF
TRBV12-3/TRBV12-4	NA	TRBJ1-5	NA	TGTGCCAGCAGCCGTCTCCTTGGGGGCACCGGTCAGCCCCAGCATTTT	CASSRLLGGTGQPQHF
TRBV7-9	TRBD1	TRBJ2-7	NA	TGTGCCAGCAGCACCAACCGGGACAGCCTTCGGGAGCAGTACTTC	CASSTNRDSLREQYF
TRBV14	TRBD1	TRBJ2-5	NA	TGTGCCAGCAGCCAAGATTCCGCCGGGACAGGGGATGAGACCCAGTACTTC	CASSQDSAGTGDETQYF
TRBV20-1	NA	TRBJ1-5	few	TGCAGTGCAGGGGCAGGCCTAGGGCCCCAGCATTTT	CSAGAGLGPQHF
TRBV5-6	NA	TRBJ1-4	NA	TGTGCCAGCAGCTACGCCGGGACCGGGGGTGAAAAACTGTTTTTT	CASSYAGTGGEKLFF
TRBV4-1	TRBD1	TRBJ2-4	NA	TGCGCCAGCGGACCGGGACAGGGTACTCTAGCCAAAAACATTCAGTACTTC	CASGPGQGTLAKNIQYF
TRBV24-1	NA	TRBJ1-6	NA	TGTGCCACCAGCCCCAGCCCCTATAATTCACCCCTCCACTTT	CATSPSPYNSPLHF
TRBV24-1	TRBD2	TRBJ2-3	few	TGTGCCACCAGTGATTTGGAAGCGGGGGTCTATACGCAGTATTTT	CATSDLEAGVYTQYF
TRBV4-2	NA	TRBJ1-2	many	TGTGCCAGCAGCCTTAAGGGAGACTATGGCTACACCTTC	CASSLKGDYGYTF
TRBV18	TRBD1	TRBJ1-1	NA	TGTGCCAGCTCACCCAAGGCAGGGGGCTTTGAAGCTTTCTTT	CASSPKAGGFEAFF
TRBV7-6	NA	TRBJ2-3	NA	TGTGCCAGCAGCTTAGGCCCGGAGACAGATACGCAGTATTTT	CASSLGPETDTQYF
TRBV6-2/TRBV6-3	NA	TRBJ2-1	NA	TGTGCCAGCAGTTACGGGACCCTTGGTGAGCAGTTCTTC	CASSYGTLGEQFF
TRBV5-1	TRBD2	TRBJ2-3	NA	TGCGCCAGCAGCTTGATCTGGGGGGGGACAGATACGCAGTATTTT	CASSLIWGGTDTQYF
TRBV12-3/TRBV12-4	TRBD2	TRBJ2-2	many	TGTGCCAGCAAGCGGGGCAACACCGGGGAGCTGTTTTTT	CASKRGNTGELFF
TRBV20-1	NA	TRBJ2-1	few	TGCAGTGCTAGAGATGAGGCAGATTACAATGAGCAGTTCTTC	CSARDEADYNEQFF
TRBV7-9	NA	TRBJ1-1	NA	TGTGCCAGCAGCGTACAGGAGGACACTGAAGCTTTCTTT	CASSVQEDTEAFF
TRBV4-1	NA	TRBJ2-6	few	TGCGCCAGCGGTAGGGGGTTCTCTGGGGCCAACGTCCTGACTTTC	CASGRGFSGANVLTF
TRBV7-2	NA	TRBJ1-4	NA	TGTGCCAGCAGCCTACGTTCAGGGAATGAAAAACTGTTTTTT	CASSLRSGNEKLFF
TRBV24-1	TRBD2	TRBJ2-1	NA	TGTGCCACCAGTGAAGGTGGACTAGCGGGGGGCCTCAATGAGCAGTTCTTC	CATSEGGLAGGLNEQFF
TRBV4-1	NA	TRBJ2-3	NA	TGCGCCAGCAGTTATGGCCCGGCGGGGCGCACAGATACGCAGTATTTT	CASSYGPAGRTDTQYF
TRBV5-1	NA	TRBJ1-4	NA	TGCGCCAGCAGCTTGGCAGGGCCAGGGACTAATGAAAAACTGTTTTTT	CASSLAGPGTNEKLFF
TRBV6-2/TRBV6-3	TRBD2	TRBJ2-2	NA	TGTGCCAGCAGCCATTCGAAATTTCTCCTAGCGGCGATCACCGGGGAGCTGTTTTTT	CASSHSKFLLAAITGELFF
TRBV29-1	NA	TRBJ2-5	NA	TGCAGCGTTGAAGATTCAGGCGGGACAGACCCTCAAGAGACCCAGTACTTC	CSVEDSGGTDPQETQYF
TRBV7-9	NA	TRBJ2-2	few	TGTGCCAGCAGCCCCGAGTGGGAACAAAACACCGGGGAGCTGTTTTTT	CASSPEWEQNTGELFF
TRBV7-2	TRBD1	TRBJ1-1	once	TGTGCCAGCAGCTTAGCAGGGGGCCTCACTGAAGCTTTCTTT	CASSLAGGLTEAFF
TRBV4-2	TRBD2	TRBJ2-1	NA	TGTGCCAGCAGCCGTGGACTAGCGGTATTTCACTCCTACAATGAGCAGTTCTTC	CASSRGLAVFHSYNEQFF
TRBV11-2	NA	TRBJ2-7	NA	TGTGCCAGCAGCTCGACCGGGATTTCCCACGAGCAGTACTTC	CASSSTGISHEQYF
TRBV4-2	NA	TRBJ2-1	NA	TGTGCCAGCAGCCTAAGAGGGGTGATCCAGGGTGAGCAGTTCTTC	CASSLRGVIQGEQFF
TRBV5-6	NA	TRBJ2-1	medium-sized	TGTGCCAGCAGCTTTGGTCATTATCGGGGTGAGCAGTTCTTC	CASSFGHYRGEQFF
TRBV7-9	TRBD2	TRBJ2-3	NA	TGTGCCAGCAGCTTAGCCGCTAGCGGGGGTAGCACAGATACGCAGTATTTT	CASSLAASGGSTDTQYF
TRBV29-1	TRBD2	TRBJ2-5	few	TGCAGCGTTGGAAAGCGGGGGGGCCCAAGAGAGACCCAGTACTTC	CSVGKRGGPRETQYF
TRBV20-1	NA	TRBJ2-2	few	TGCAGTGCTAGAGATGCCAGGAGCTTCGCGAACACCGGGGAGCTGTTTTTT	CSARDARSFANTGELFF
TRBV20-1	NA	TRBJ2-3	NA	TGCAGTGCAACCCGACTGCGGGATACGCAGTATTTT	CSATRLRDTQYF